The next 31 T cell receptor beta chains were all read from a single sample in a study of T cells in Graves' hyperthyroidism and ophthalmopathy. TCR beta CDR3 regions were amplified from RNA transcripts. Using the HTBI primer set, a first-round RT-PCR was run on the TCR CDR3. TCRdb reprocessed the multiplex PCR reads via MiXCR and lists one record per CDR3 protein. The sample contains a few hundred thousand distinct CDR3 sequences, over 12% of which appear only once. Material: blood. Receptor source: an older woman with Graves' ophthalmopathy.

This clonotype was counted between two and nine times. The rearrangement uses TRBV20-1 and TRBJ1-3; D unresolved. Trimming removed 6 bases at V and 0 bases at J, with 9 bases between. The V gene's germline CDR1 is DFQATT and CDR2 SNEGSKA (reference sequence). The CDR3 is made up of 13 amino acids. The DNA of the CDR3 is TGCAGTGCCCCTCCCCTCTCTGGAAACACCATATATTTT. It translates to CSAPPLSGNTIYF.

This clonotype has at least ten counts. V usage is TRBV20-1 and J usage is TRBJ2-7; 11 bases match TRBD2. This CDR3 has 13 residues. Looked up from germline, CDR1 is DFQATT and CDR2 is SNEGSKA (reference sequence). Trimming took 3 bases from V and 3 from J; bases not matched to a gene: 1. The DNA for the CDR3 is TGCAGTGCTAGGGGACTAGCGGACTACGAGCAGTACTTC. It codes for CSARGLADYEQYF.

This clonotype was detected ten times or more. This CDR3 is CASSKLTRTDTQYF. CDR3 coding DNA: TGTGCCAGCAGTAAACTGACAAGAACAGATACGCAGTATTTT. The genes are TRBV28 and TRBJ2-3; D unclear. The CDR3 runs to 14 residues. Germline CDR1 MDHEN, CDR2 SYDVKM. V was clipped by 5 bases and J by 3 bases, with 12 bases between them.

The chain links TRBV20-1 to TRBJ2-3, with D perhaps matching TRBD1 or TRBD2 (5 bases each). This CDR3 has 17 amino acids. Germline CDR1 is DFQATT and CDR2 is SNEGSKA (reference sequence). Trimming removed 1 base at V and 6 bases at J, with 23 bases between. CDR3 sequence reads: CSARALGVGLGWDTQYF. CDR3 bases: TGCAGTGCTAGAGCGTTAGGGGTCGGACTGGGGTGGGATACGCAGTATTTT.

This clonotype came up many times. This chain uses TRBV28 with TRBJ2-2; D is possibly TRBD2 (6 bases). Between the trimmed V and J ends, which lost 6 bases and 4 bases, there was a span of 15 bases. The CDR3 extends over 15 amino acids. In germline, CDR1 is MDHEN, CDR2 SYDVKM. The CDR3 spells CASRLGGRGTGELFF. The DNA for the CDR3 is TGTGCCAGCAGGCTCGGGGGTCGGGGCACCGGGGAGCTGTTTTTT.

This clonotype was observed a few times. The chain combines TRBV20-1 with TRBJ1-5; D uncertain. Germline V lookup: CDR1 DFQATT, CDR2 SNEGSKA (reference sequence). The germline V and J ends were trimmed by 0 bases and 2 bases, with 8 bases remaining between them. The CDR3 extends over 14 amino acids. DNA for the CDR3: TGCAGTGCTAGAGAGGACTGGGGCAATCAGCCCCAGCATTTT. It specifies CSAREDWGNQPQHF.

This clonotype was seen ten or more times. The V and J genes are TRBV5-1 and TRBJ2-7; D is unclear. Germline V lookup: CDR1 SGHRS, CDR2 YFSETQ. Trimming removed 1 base at V and 2 bases at J, with 10 bases between. This CDR3 is 14 amino acids long. The CDR3 DNA reads as TGCGCCAGCAGCTTGAGTGACACCCCCTACGAGCAGTACTTC. Encoded protein: CASSLSDTPYEQYF. Based on the CDR3 plus reference TRBV5-1 and TRBJ2-7, the full variable domain is KAGVTQTPRYLIKTRGQQVTLSCSPISGHRSVSWYQQTPGQGLQFLFEYFSETQRNKGNFPGRFSGRQFSNSRSEMNVSTLELGDSALYLCASSLSDTPYEQYFGPGTRLTVT.

The V call is TRBV24-1, the J call TRBJ2-7, with 8 bases lining up with TRBD1. CDR3 length: 15 amino acids. CDR1 is KGHDR, CDR2 SFDVKD, per germline. Trimming at V came to 1 base and at J to 5 bases, leaving 6 bases not matched to a gene. CDR3 nucleotide sequence: TGTGCCACCAGTGATTTTGGACAGGGTAACCACGAGCAGTACTTC. Amino acids: CATSDFGQGNHEQYF.

In regard to this clonotype: A much larger clone differs from this one at a single base, so this may be a read error. This chain links TRBV13 with TRBJ2-2, with 9 bases that match TRBD1. This CDR3 comprises 17 residues. V gave up 4 bases and J gave up 5 bases; unmatched junction bases: 11. Germline assignment: CDR1 PRHDT and CDR2 FYEKMQ (reference sequence). CDR3 residues: CASSSPPTGGRTGELFF. The CDR3 DNA reads as TGTGCCAGCAGCTCCCCCCCGACAGGGGGGCGGACCGGGGAGCTGTTTTTT.

This clonotype was recorded at least ten times. The chain carries TRBV6-1 and TRBJ1-5, with D possibly being TRBD1 (5 bases). Deletions cut 6 bases from V and 2 bases from J, with 17 bases between. Germline V CDR1 and CDR2: MNHNS, SASEGT. CDR3 length: 16 residues. CDR3 sequence reads: CASSARGALGNQPQHF. The CDR3 DNA reads TGTGCCAGCAGCGCTCGAGGGGCTCTTGGCAATCAGCCCCAGCATTTT.

This clonotype occurred many times. The chain joins TRBV5-1 to TRBJ2-7, with 8 bases lining up with TRBD1. The V and J ends lost 4 bases and 2 bases, in that order; junction bases with no gene match: 8. Germline CDR1 reads SGHRS; CDR2 reads YFSETQ. The CDR3 is made up of 15 amino acids. The CDR3 sequence: CASSPDGTGAYEQYF. CDR3 sequence (DNA): TGCGCCAGCAGCCCCGACGGGACAGGAGCCTACGAGCAGTACTTC. The variable domain in full, completed from reference TRBV5-1 and TRBJ2-7, reads KAGVTQTPRYLIKTRGQQVTLSCSPISGHRSVSWYQQTPGQGLQFLFEYFSETQRNKGNFPGRFSGRQFSNSRSEMNVSTLELGDSALYLCASSPDGTGAYEQYFGPGTRLTVT.

This clonotype was observed many times. This sequence joins TRBV11-3 and TRBJ2-3; 7 bases are shared with TRBD2. CDR1 is SGHNT, CDR2 YENEEA, per germline. The CDR3 covers 16 residues. V trimming: 5 bases; J trimming: 4 bases; junction bases outside the gene matches: 12. CDR3 coding DNA: TGTGCCAGCAGCCTTTCCGGGGCAGGGAGGGCAGATACGCAGTATTTT. Encoded protein: CASSLSGAGRADTQYF. Full variable domain (missing parts from reference TRBV11-3 and TRBJ2-3): EAGVVQSPRYKIIEKKQPVAFWCNPISGHNTLYWYLQNLGQGPELLIRYENEEAVDDSQLPKDRFSAERLKGVDSTLKIQPAELGDSAVYLCASSLSGAGRADTQYFGPGTRLTVL.

This clonotype occurred once. J is TRBJ2-3 and V is TRBV3-1, with TRBD1 as a possible D gene (6 bases). This CDR3 region has 13 residues. V was shortened by 2 bases and J by 3 bases, with 6 bases between the two germline ends. Germline V CDR1 and CDR2: LGHDT, YNNKEL (reference sequence). The CDR3 spells CASSQQGTDTQYF. The CDR3 region has the DNA TGTGCCAGCAGCCAACAGGGGACAGATACGCAGTATTTT.

This clonotype was counted a few times. This chain joins TRBV18 and TRBJ1-6; a possible D gene is TRBD1 (5 bases). Germline assignment: CDR1 KGHSH and CDR2 LQKENI. Trimming left V 1 base short and J 8 bases short, with 15 bases between. The CDR3 contains 16 residues. The CDR3 DNA follows: TGTGCCAGCTCACCACTGTTAGGACTAGGGGATTCACCCCTCCACTTT. This encodes CASSPLLGLGDSPLHF.

This clonotype was seen a few times. V usage is TRBV29-1 and J usage is TRBJ1-4, with D maybe TRBD1 (5 bases). CDR1 and CDR2 from the germline V gene are SQVTM and ANQGSEA. The CDR3 runs 13 residues. Trimming removed 2 bases from V and 3 bases from J, with 7 bases in between. The CDR3 sequence is CSVEQGPNEKLFF. Written as DNA, the CDR3 is TGCAGCGTTGAACAGGGCCCTAATGAAAAACTGTTTTTT.

This clonotype was found many times. This chain connects TRBV11-2 to TRBJ2-1; 7 positions agree with TRBD2. With V trimmed by 0 bases and J by 0 bases, 11 bases remained unmatched. The CDR3 covers 19 residues. The germline CDR1 and CDR2 sequences are SGHAT and FQNNGV. The CDR3 DNA follows: TGTGCCAGCAGCTTAGACATATGGGCGGGGGAGGGCTCCTACAATGAGCAGTTCTTC. It is translated as CASSLDIWAGEGSYNEQFF.

The genes are TRBV7-9 and TRBJ1-1; possibly TRBD1 for D (5 bases). Germline values: CDR1 SEHNR, CDR2 FQNEAQ (reference sequence). The CDR3 runs to 15 residues. V shed 3 bases and J shed 1 base, with 12 bases lying between them. The CDR3 DNA reads as TGTGCCAGCAGCTTGTCGGGGCCCTCGAACACTGAAGCTTTCTTT. It encodes CASSLSGPSNTEAFF.

This clonotype has ten or more counts. The chain combines TRBV5-1 with TRBJ1-4, with TRBD1 identical over 7 bases. The CDR3 runs to 14 residues. Germline V CDR1 and CDR2: SGHRS, YFSETQ. The V gene end was trimmed by 4 bases and the J gene end by 3 bases; junction bases not matched to a gene: 3. CDR3 protein: CASSQDRANEKLFF. CDR3 sequence (DNA): TGCGCCAGCAGCCAAGACAGGGCTAATGAAAAACTGTTTTTT.

This clonotype was counted many times. The rearrangement joins TRBV3-1 to TRBJ2-2; 14 nucleotides align to TRBD2. With V trimmed by 4 bases and J by 7 bases, 5 bases remained unmatched. CDR3 length: 16 amino acids. Germline-derived CDR1 and CDR2 are LGHDT and YNNKEL (reference sequence). The CDR3 nucleotides read TGTGCCAGCAGCCCGGGACTAGCGGGAGACGGCGGGGAGCTGTTTTTT. It translates to CASSPGLAGDGGELFF.

In its sample, this clonotype was seen a few times. The CDR3 nucleotides read TGTGCCAGCAGTTACGCTGGCCCCGCATACAATGAGCAGTTCTTC. Encoded protein: CASSYAGPAYNEQFF. The chain carries TRBV6-5 and TRBJ2-1; the D is unclear. This CDR3 comprises 15 residues. Germline V lookup: CDR1 MNHEY, CDR2 SVGAGI. V dropped 2 bases and J dropped 4 bases, with 12 bases sitting between them.

This clonotype was observed many times. The chain links TRBV12-3 or TRBV12-4 to TRBJ2-7; D is possibly TRBD2 (6 bases). V was trimmed by 6 bases and J by 2 bases, leaving 14 bases between them. CDR3 length: 14 amino acids. This chain's CDR3 is CASSLREQTYEQYF. As DNA, the CDR3 is TGTGCCAGCAGCCTCCGGGAGCAAACCTACGAGCAGTACTTC.

Note on this clonotype: Mismatch with germline at one junction end may stem from a read error. The chain joins TRBV7-6 to TRBJ2-7; 9 bases align to TRBD2. The CDR3 has 16 amino acids. The germline V gene encodes CDR1 SGHVS and CDR2 FNYEAQ. In DNA, the CDR3 is TGTGCCGGCAGCTCGGGACTAGCAGCCCCTGGCGACGAGCAGTACTTC. Residues: CAGSSGLAAPGDEQYF.

The rearrangement joins TRBV24-1 to TRBJ2-1; D ambiguous. CDR1 KGHDR and CDR2 SFDVKD come from the germline V gene. V was trimmed by 2 bases and J by 7 bases, leaving 17 bases between them. CDR3 length: 16 residues. The CDR3, as DNA: TGTGCCACCAGTGATTCCGCAGCTCGGGTAAGGAATGAGCAGTTCTTC. It encodes CATSDSAARVRNEQFF.

The chain is built from TRBV27 and TRBJ2-7, with D maybe TRBD2 (5 bases). V shed 5 bases and J shed 0 bases, with 14 bases lying between them. The CDR3 loop spans 15 amino acids. Germline CDR1 MNHEY, CDR2 SMNVEV (reference sequence). In nucleotides, the CDR3 is TGTGCCAGCAGTCCCCGGGGTGTAAGCTCCTACGAGCAGTACTTC. Its translation: CASSPRGVSSYEQYF.

The table lists this clonotype with a few counts. The genes are TRBV3-1 and TRBJ2-7, with 7 bases that match TRBD2. The junction had 9 bases not matched to a gene; V was cut back by 4 bases and J by 0 bases. CDR3 length equals 16 residues. Germline-derived CDR1 and CDR2 are LGHDT and YNNKEL (reference sequence). This CDR3 reads CASSRGGESSSYEQYF. CDR3 nucleotides: TGTGCCAGCAGCCGGGGGGGAGAAAGTAGCTCCTACGAGCAGTACTTC.

This clonotype was seen a handful of times. The chain couples TRBV2 to TRBJ2-2; TRBD2 is a possible D gene (6 bases). CDR1 is SNHLY, CDR2 FYNNEI, per germline. The CDR3 runs 12 residues. Trimming shortened V by 9 bases and J by 7 bases, and 12 bases separated the two germline ends. CDR3 amino acids: CASFGGVGELFF. Written as DNA, the CDR3 is TGTGCCAGTTTCGGAGGGGTCGGGGAGCTGTTTTTT.

This clonotype has a count of ten or more. The chain links TRBV20-1 to TRBJ1-1, with D possibly matching TRBD1 (6 bases). Trimming removed 3 bases from V and 3 bases from J, with 14 bases in between. Germline CDR1 is DFQATT and CDR2 is SNEGSKA (reference sequence). This CDR3 has 14 amino acids. CDR3: CSASGWGAHTEAFF. In DNA, the CDR3 is TGCAGTGCTAGTGGGTGGGGGGCGCACACTGAAGCTTTCTTT.

This clonotype was recorded many times. The chain couples TRBV28 to TRBJ1-5; D possibly corresponds to TRBD1 (5 bases). The ends were cut back, 6 bases at V and 0 bases at J, with 12 bases in the middle. The CDR3 has 15 amino acids. Germline lookup yields CDR1 MDHEN and CDR2 SYDVKM. The CDR3 coding sequence is TGTGCCAGCAGATCCGGGGGTTCTAGCAATCAGCCCCAGCATTTT. Its translation: CASRSGGSSNQPQHF.

This sequence joins TRBV27 and TRBJ2-7; D unresolved. The V gene lost 5 bases and the J gene lost 5 bases, with 13 bases spanning the gap. CDR3 size: 13 residues. Germline CDR1 MNHEY, CDR2 SMNVEV (reference sequence). CDR3 in amino acids: CASSPPTWHEQYF. The CDR3 DNA reads TGTGCCAGCAGTCCCCCGACTTGGCACGAGCAGTACTTC.

This clonotype was counted between two and nine times. The V and J genes are TRBV14 and TRBJ2-7, with D tentatively TRBD2 (6 bases). The ends were cut back, 4 bases at V and 6 bases at J, with 25 bases in the middle. The CDR3 consists of 17 residues. CDR1 and CDR2 (germline): SGHDN, FVKESK. The CDR3, as DNA: TGTGCCAGCAGCCGCCTGTTCGTGGAGGGAGTGCCTCTCGAGCAGTACTTC. Its protein is CASSRLFVEGVPLEQYF.

The rearrangement joins TRBV24-1 to TRBJ2-5, with D perhaps matching TRBD1 (5 bases). From germline, CDR1 is KGHDR and CDR2 SFDVKD. Trimming removed 3 bases from V and 4 bases from J, with 17 bases in between. This CDR3 has 16 amino acids. CDR3 loop: CATSDPPETVIETQYF. The CDR3 nucleotides are TGTGCCACCAGTGATCCCCCGGAGACAGTGATAGAGACCCAGTACTTC.